A selection of T cell receptor beta chains follows, all from one sample in a study of blood T cell repertoires in COVID-19. This table comes from immunoSEQ multiplex PCR, and its TCRdb copy is limited to in-frame clones, with some not included. The sample includes just under 350,000 clones, around nine tenths of them seen just once. Sequenced material: peripheral blood. The receptor source for this set is a woman younger than 30 who had recovered from COVID-19. Each CDR3 is given with its conserved first and last residue. Each record gives: V gene, D gene, clone size, J gene, CDR3 protein, CDR3 DNA. D genes are given only for firm matches. Clone sizes are given selectively: once, few, many, or a class where the clone is expanded.

V: TRBV27; D: TRBD1; size: .; J: TRBJ1-2; CDR3: CASSFNNEGTGFGYTF; DNA: TGTGCCAGCAGTTTTAATAACGAAGGGACAGGGTTTGGCTACACCTTC
V: TRBV19; D: TRBD1; size: once; J: TRBJ1-2; CDR3: CATGQVSGYTF; DNA: TGTGCCACGGGACAGGTTTCTGGCTACACCTTC
V: TRBV21-1; D: .; size: .; J: TRBJ2-1; CDR3: CASSKDLSSGRATEQFF; DNA: TGTGCCAGCAGCAAAGATCTGTCCAGCGGGAGGGCCACTGAGCAGTTCTTC
V: TRBV5-1; D: .; size: .; J: TRBJ2-1; CDR3: CASSLMGAQSYNEQFF; DNA: TGCGCCAGCAGCTTGATGGGGGCGCAGTCCTACAATGAGCAGTTCTTC
V: TRBV24-1; D: TRBD2; size: .; J: TRBJ2-5; CDR3: CATSLGLAGGKGLQETQYF; DNA: TGTGCCACCAGTCTGGGACTAGCGGGAGGAAAGGGCCTCCAAGAGACCCAGTACTTC
V: TRBV3-1/TRBV3-2; D: .; size: .; J: TRBJ1-2; CDR3: CASSQLALRGADGYTF; DNA: TGTGCCAGCAGCCAACTAGCTCTACGGGGGGCTGACGGCTACACCTTC
V: TRBV5-4; D: TRBD2; size: .; J: TRBJ2-5; CDR3: CASSAPSPGLAPETQYF; DNA: TGTGCCAGCAGCGCGCCAAGTCCGGGACTAGCCCCAGAGACCCAGTACTTC
V: TRBV4-1; D: .; size: .; J: TRBJ2-1; CDR3: CASSPRLSGLYNEQFF; DNA: TGCGCCAGCAGCCCCCGACTGAGCGGCCTCTACAATGAGCAGTTCTTC
V: TRBV3-1/TRBV3-2; D: TRBD2; size: .; J: TRBJ2-5; CDR3: CASSQRRTSGKETQYF; DNA: TGTGCCAGCAGCCAACGACGGACTAGCGGAAAAGAGACCCAGTACTTC
V: TRBV6-2/TRBV6-3; D: TRBD1; size: .; J: TRBJ1-1; CDR3: CASSPRRGQPNTEAFF; DNA: TGTGCCAGCAGTCCCCGCCGGGGACAGCCGAACACTGAAGCTTTCTTT
V: TRBV1; D: .; size: .; J: TRBJ2-1; CDR3: CTSSQDGASGRVYNEQFF; DNA: TGCACCAGCAGCCAAGATGGGGCTAGCGGGAGGGTTTACAATGAGCAGTTCTTC
V: TRBV4-1; D: TRBD2; size: once; J: TRBJ2-3; CDR3: CASSQALAGGSDTQYF; DNA: TGCGCCAGCAGCCAAGCCCTAGCGGGAGGGTCAGATACGCAGTATTTT
V: TRBV20-1; D: TRBD2; size: .; J: TRBJ2-1; CDR3: CSASRLAGSYNEQFF; DNA: TGCAGTGCTAGTCGACTAGCGGGTTCCTACAATGAGCAGTTCTTC
V: TRBV18; D: .; size: .; J: TRBJ1-6; CDR3: CASSQERGDNSPLHF; DNA: TGTGCCAGCTCTCAGGAGCGGGGTGATAATTCACCCCTCCACTTT
V: TRBV6-1; D: .; size: .; J: TRBJ2-1; CDR3: CASSEEQGSPYNEQFF; DNA: TGTGCCAGCAGTGAAGAGCAGGGTTCCCCCTACAATGAGCAGTTCTTC
V: TRBV6-6; D: TRBD1; size: .; J: TRBJ1-1; CDR3: CASSDRQGKGTEAFF; DNA: TGTGCCAGCAGTGACCGACAGGGTAAGGGCACTGAAGCTTTCTTT
V: TRBV7-2; D: TRBD2; size: .; J: TRBJ2-5; CDR3: CASSSGLAGGGETQYF; DNA: TGTGCCAGCAGCTCGGGACTAGCGGGAGGAGGGGAGACCCAGTACTTC
V: TRBV5-4; D: TRBD2; size: .; J: TRBJ2-5; CDR3: CASGPFVAGGPQETQYF; DNA: TGTGCCAGCGGGCCTTTTGTAGCGGGAGGCCCCCAAGAGACCCAGTACTTC
V: TRBV5-1; D: TRBD2; size: .; J: TRBJ2-3; CDR3: CASSLTSGVTDTQYF; DNA: TGCGCCAGCAGCTTAACTAGCGGGGTCACAGATACGCAGTATTTT
V: TRBV2; D: .; size: .; J: TRBJ1-1; CDR3: CASSETRGAEAFF; DNA: TGTGCCAGCAGTGAAACGCGGGGGGCTGAAGCTTTCTTT
V: TRBV7-9; D: .; size: .; J: TRBJ2-2; CDR3: CASSLGQTNTGELFF; DNA: TGTGCCAGCAGCTTAGGACAGACGAACACCGGGGAGCTGTTTTTT
V: TRBV12-3/TRBV12-4; D: .; size: .; J: TRBJ2-3; CDR3: CASSLPTDTQYF; DNA: TGTGCCAGCAGTCTACCCACAGATACGCAGTATTTT
V: TRBV19; D: .; size: .; J: TRBJ2-3; CDR3: CASSNRMAGTPDTQYF; DNA: TGTGCCAGTAGTAATCGGATGGCAGGGACTCCAGATACGCAGTATTTT
V: TRBV6-2/TRBV6-3; D: TRBD2; size: .; J: TRBJ2-3; CDR3: CASSLARRVSSGTDTQYF; DNA: TGTGCCAGCAGCCTAGCCCGTAGGGTGTCTAGCGGGACAGATACGCAGTATTTT
V: TRBV9; D: TRBD1; size: .; J: TRBJ2-3; CDR3: CASSTGTGGFGTDTQYF; DNA: TGTGCCAGCAGCACCGGGACAGGGGGATTTGGCACAGATACGCAGTATTTT
V: TRBV10-3; D: TRBD1; size: .; J: TRBJ1-2; CDR3: CAISEGRDRVGYTF; DNA: TGTGCCATCAGTGAGGGTCGGGACAGGGTTGGCTACACCTTC
V: TRBV27; D: .; size: once; J: TRBJ2-1; CDR3: CASSPMTGNEQFF; DNA: TGTGCCAGCAGTCCCATGACTGGAAATGAGCAGTTCTTC
V: TRBV6-5; D: .; size: .; J: TRBJ2-2; CDR3: CASRMGTSNTGELFF; DNA: TGTGCCAGCAGGATGGGAACTAGCAACACCGGGGAGCTGTTTTTT
V: TRBV7-9; D: TRBD1; size: .; J: TRBJ1-2; CDR3: CASSLWTGNYGYTF; DNA: TGTGCCAGCAGCCTCTGGACAGGGAACTATGGCTACACCTTC
V: TRBV25-1; D: TRBD1; size: .; J: TRBJ1-6; CDR3: CASSDPKWDRGDSPLHF; DNA: TGTGCCAGCAGTGACCCCAAATGGGACAGGGGTGATTCACCCCTCCACTTT
V: TRBV9; D: TRBD1; size: .; J: TRBJ1-1; CDR3: CASSPRTGQNTEAFF; DNA: TGTGCCAGCAGCCCCCGGACAGGGCAAAACACTGAAGCTTTCTTT
V: TRBV13; D: TRBD2; size: .; J: TRBJ2-3; CDR3: CASSPRLAASTDTQYF; DNA: TGTGCCAGCAGCCCCCGACTAGCGGCTAGCACAGATACGCAGTATTTT
V: TRBV15; D: .; size: .; J: TRBJ1-1; CDR3: CATSRASRGAEAFF; DNA: TGTGCCACCAGCAGAGCCTCAAGGGGTGCTGAAGCTTTCTTT
V: TRBV30; D: .; size: .; J: TRBJ1-1; CDR3: CAWKSGFAEAFF; DNA: TGTGCCTGGAAATCCGGGTTCGCTGAAGCTTTCTTT
V: TRBV24-1; D: .; size: .; J: TRBJ1-2; CDR3: CATSAGLNYGYTF; DNA: TGTGCCACCAGTGCGGGGTTGAACTATGGCTACACCTTC
V: TRBV9; D: .; size: .; J: TRBJ2-3; CDR3: CASSVDVWHSTDTQYF; DNA: TGTGCCAGCAGCGTAGACGTTTGGCACAGCACAGATACGCAGTATTTT
V: TRBV19; D: .; size: .; J: TRBJ1-1; CDR3: CASSIDRRGLVTEAFF; DNA: TGTGCCAGTAGTATAGATCGGAGGGGCTTGGTCACTGAAGCTTTCTTT
V: TRBV2; D: .; size: .; J: TRBJ2-1; CDR3: CASSEISGSYNEQFF; DNA: TGTGCCAGCAGTGAAATTAGCGGATCCTACAATGAGCAGTTCTTC
V: TRBV29-1; D: TRBD1; size: .; J: TRBJ2-5; CDR3: CSVGTGGYGETQYF; DNA: TGCAGCGTAGGGACAGGGGGCTACGGAGAGACCCAGTACTTC
V: TRBV14; D: TRBD2; size: .; J: TRBJ2-1; CDR3: CASSPPGGLAEYSLYNEQFF; DNA: TGTGCCAGCAGCCCCCCAGGGGGACTAGCGGAGTACAGCCTCTACAATGAGCAGTTCTTC
V: TRBV5-6; D: .; size: .; J: TRBJ1-1; CDR3: CASSLVQVPRNTEAFF; DNA: TGTGCCAGCAGCTTGGTCCAGGTCCCAAGGAACACTGAAGCTTTCTTT
V: TRBV24-1; D: .; size: .; J: TRBJ1-2; CDR3: CATSDSAQGFGYTF; DNA: TGTGCCACCAGTGATTCGGCGCAGGGTTTTGGCTACACCTTC
V: TRBV4-1; D: TRBD1; size: .; J: TRBJ1-1; CDR3: CASSQESVTGVNTEAFF; DNA: TGCGCCAGCAGCCAAGAGTCGGTGACAGGGGTGAACACTGAAGCTTTCTTT
V: TRBV25-1; D: TRBD2; size: once; J: TRBJ2-5; CDR3: CASSPTGREETQYF; DNA: TGTGCCAGCAGTCCCACGGGGAGGGAAGAGACCCAGTACTTC
V: TRBV4-3; D: TRBD2; size: .; J: TRBJ2-3; CDR3: CASSQGLAGNTDTQYF; DNA: TGCGCCAGCAGCCAAGGACTAGCGGGCAACACAGATACGCAGTATTTT
V: TRBV7-9; D: .; size: .; J: TRBJ1-4; CDR3: CASSLASGLANEKLFF; DNA: TGTGCCAGCAGCTTAGCGTCGGGGTTGGCTAATGAAAAACTGTTTTTT
V: TRBV19; D: .; size: .; J: TRBJ2-1; CDR3: CASTGLVAMEQFF; DNA: TGTGCCAGTACAGGCCTTGTGGCTATGGAGCAGTTCTTC
V: TRBV10-2; D: .; size: once; J: TRBJ2-3; CDR3: CASKSLAADTQYF; DNA: TGCGCCAGCAAAAGCCTAGCCGCAGATACGCAGTATTTT
V: TRBV24-1; D: TRBD1; size: .; J: TRBJ1-1; CDR3: CATSAGQGRTEAFF; DNA: TGTGCCACCAGTGCGGGACAGGGGCGAACTGAAGCTTTCTTT